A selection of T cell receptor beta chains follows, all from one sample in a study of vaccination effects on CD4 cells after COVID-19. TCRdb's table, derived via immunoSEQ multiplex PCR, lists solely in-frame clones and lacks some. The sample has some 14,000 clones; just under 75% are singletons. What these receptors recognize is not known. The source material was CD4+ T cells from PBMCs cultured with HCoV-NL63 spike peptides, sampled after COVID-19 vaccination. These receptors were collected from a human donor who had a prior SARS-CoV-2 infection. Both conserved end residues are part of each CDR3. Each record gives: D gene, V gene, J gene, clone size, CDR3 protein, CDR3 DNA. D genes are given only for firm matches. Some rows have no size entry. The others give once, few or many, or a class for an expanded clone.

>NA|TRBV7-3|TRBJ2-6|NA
CASSPKGGANVLTF
TGTGCCAGCAGCCCCAAGGGAGGGGCCAACGTCCTGACTTTC
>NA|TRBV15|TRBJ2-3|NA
CATSREATAQGGDTQYF
TGTGCCACCAGCAGAGAAGCCACAGCCCAAGGTGGGGATACGCAGTATTTT
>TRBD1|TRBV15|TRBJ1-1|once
CATSREQGARTEAFF
TGTGCCACCAGCAGAGAACAGGGGGCGAGAACTGAAGCTTTCTTT
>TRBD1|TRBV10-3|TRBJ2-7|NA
CAISEPAGTETLGEQYF
TGTGCCATCAGTGAGCCCGCCGGGACAGAAACGTTGGGCGAGCAGTACTTC
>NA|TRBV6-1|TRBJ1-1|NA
CASSEFGGGDTEAFF
TGTGCCAGCAGTGAATTTGGGGGAGGGGACACTGAAGCTTTCTTT
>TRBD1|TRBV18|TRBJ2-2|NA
CASFQGVVDTGELFF
TGTGCCAGCTTCCAGGGGGTCGTGGACACCGGGGAGCTGTTTTTT
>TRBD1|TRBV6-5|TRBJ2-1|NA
CASSRTGANEQFF
TGTGCCAGCAGCAGGACAGGGGCTAATGAGCAGTTCTTC
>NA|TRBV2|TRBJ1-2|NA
CASSQDLNYGYTF
TGTGCCAGCAGTCAGGATCTTAACTATGGCTACACCTTC
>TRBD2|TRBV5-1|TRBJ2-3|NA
CASSALAGTIDTQYF
TGCGCCAGCAGCGCACTAGCGGGTACCATCGATACGCAGTATTTT
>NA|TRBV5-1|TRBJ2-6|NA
CASSLGGPGANVLTF
TGCGCCAGCAGCTTGGGGGGGCCTGGGGCCAACGTCCTGACTTTC
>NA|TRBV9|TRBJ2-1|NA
CASSVDGDRYNEQFF
TGTGCCAGCAGCGTAGACGGGGATAGATACAATGAGCAGTTCTTC
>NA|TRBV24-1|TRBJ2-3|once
CATSDSQGQITDTQYF
TGTGCCACCAGTGATTCACAGGGCCAGATCACAGATACGCAGTATTTT
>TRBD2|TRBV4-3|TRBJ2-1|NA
CASSQEASGSSEQFF
TGCGCCAGCAGCCAAGAGGCTAGCGGGAGCAGTGAGCAGTTCTTC
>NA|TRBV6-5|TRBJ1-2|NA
CASSYQQPYRYGYTF
TGTGCCAGCAGTTACCAACAGCCCTACCGCTATGGCTACACCTTC
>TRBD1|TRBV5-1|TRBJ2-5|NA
CASSFTGTAHQETQYF
TGCGCCAGCAGCTTTACCGGGACAGCCCACCAAGAGACCCAGTACTTC
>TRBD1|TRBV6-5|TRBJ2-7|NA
CASSGTGTYEQYF
TGTGCCAGCTCCGGGACAGGGACCTACGAGCAGTACTTC
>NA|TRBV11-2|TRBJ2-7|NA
CATRGVSEQYF
TGTGCGACCAGGGGGGTTAGCGAGCAGTACTTC
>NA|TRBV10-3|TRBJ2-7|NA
CAISDPLGRAYEQYF
TGTGCCATCAGTGACCCCCTAGGACGCGCGTACGAGCAGTACTTC
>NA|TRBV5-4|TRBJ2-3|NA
CASSLPKEGSDTQYF
TGTGCCAGCAGCCTACCCAAAGAAGGGTCGGATACGCAGTATTTT
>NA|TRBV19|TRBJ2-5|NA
CASSINLLGETQYF
TGTGCCAGTAGTATAAACCTTCTGGGAGAGACCCAGTACTTC
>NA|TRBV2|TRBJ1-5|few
CASREEPGLSNQPQHF
TGTGCCAGCAGGGAAGAGCCGGGACTGAGCAATCAGCCCCAGCATTTT
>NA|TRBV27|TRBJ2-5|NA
CASSSFRLNQETQYF
TGTGCCAGCAGCTCGTTCCGACTAAACCAAGAGACCCAGTACTTC
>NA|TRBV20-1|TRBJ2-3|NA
CRELRDTQYF
TGCAGAGAGTTGCGGGATACGCAGTATTTT
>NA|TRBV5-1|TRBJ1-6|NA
CASSKTPGIYNSPLHF
TGCGCCAGCAGCAAGACTCCGGGAATCTATAATTCACCCCTCCACTTT
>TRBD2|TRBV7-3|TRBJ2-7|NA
CASSRGGRPTSYEQYF
TGTGCCAGTTCCAGGGGCGGGAGGCCCACATCCTACGAGCAGTACTTC
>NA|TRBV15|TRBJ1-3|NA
CATSRDQMSGNTIYF
TGTGCCACCAGCAGAGATCAAATGTCTGGAAACACCATATATTTT
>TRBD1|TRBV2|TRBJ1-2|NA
CASSGGGTGVYGYTF
TGTGCCAGCAGTGGGGGGGGGACAGGGGTCTATGGCTACACCTTC
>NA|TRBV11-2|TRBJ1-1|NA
CASSLVRGMTTEAFF
TGTGCCAGCAGCTTAGTGCGGGGAATGACGACTGAAGCTTTCTTT
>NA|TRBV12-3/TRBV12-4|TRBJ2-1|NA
CASGRYNEQFF
TGTGCCAGCGGGCGATACAATGAGCAGTTCTTC
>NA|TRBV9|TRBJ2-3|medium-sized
CASSVRDLRADTQYF
TGTGCCAGCAGCGTCCGGGACCTCCGGGCAGATACGCAGTATTTT
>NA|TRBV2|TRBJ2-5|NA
CASSWATGQTQYF
TGTGCCAGCAGTTGGGCCACCGGGCAGACCCAGTACTTC
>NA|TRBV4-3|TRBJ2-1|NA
CASSQVQPYNEQFF
TGCGCCAGCAGCCAAGTACAGCCCTACAATGAGCAGTTCTTC
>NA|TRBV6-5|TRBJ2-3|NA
CASSTESLSDTQYF
TGTGCCAGCAGTACAGAAAGCCTCTCAGATACGCAGTATTTT
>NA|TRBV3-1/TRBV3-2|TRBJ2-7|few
CASSPTGSVWRDSYEQYF
TGTGCCAGCAGCCCGACAGGGTCGGTTTGGAGGGACTCCTACGAGCAGTACTTC
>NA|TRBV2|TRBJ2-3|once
CASSEVGGPTDTQYF
TGTGCCAGCAGTGAGGTAGGGGGGCCCACAGATACGCAGTATTTT
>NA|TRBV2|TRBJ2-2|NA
CASQGTGELFF
TGTGCCAGCCAGGGCACCGGGGAGCTGTTTTTT
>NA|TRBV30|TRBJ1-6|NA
CAQNQGLGSPLHF
TGTGCCCAGAACCAGGGGCTTGGTTCACCCCTCCACTTT
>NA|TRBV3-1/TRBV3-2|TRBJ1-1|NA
CASSQVTESQAFF
TGTGCCAGCAGCCAAGTCACAGAATCCCAAGCTTTCTTT
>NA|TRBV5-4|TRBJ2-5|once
CASSLGLDQETQYF
TGTGCCAGCAGTTTAGGACTGGATCAAGAGACCCAGTACTTC
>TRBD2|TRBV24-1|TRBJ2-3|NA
CATSDFGGSKDTQYF
TGTGCCACCAGTGATTTTGGCGGGAGTAAAGATACGCAGTATTTT
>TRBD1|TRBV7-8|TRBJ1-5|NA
CASGRQGDQPQHF
TGTGCCAGCGGACGACAGGGGGACCAGCCCCAGCATTTT
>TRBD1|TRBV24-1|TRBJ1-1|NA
CATRGQRNTEAFF
TGTGCCACCCGGGGACAGCGGAACACTGAAGCTTTCTTT
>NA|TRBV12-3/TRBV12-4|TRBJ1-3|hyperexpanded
CASSLSPGNTIYF
TGTGCCAGCAGTTTGAGCCCTGGGAACACCATATATTTT
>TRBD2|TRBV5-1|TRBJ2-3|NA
CASSLQGSGSDTQYF
TGCGCCAGCAGCTTGCAGGGTAGCGGGTCAGATACGCAGTATTTT
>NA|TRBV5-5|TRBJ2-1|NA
CASSFLVWNEQFF
TGTGCCAGCAGCTTCCTAGTTTGGAATGAGCAGTTCTTC
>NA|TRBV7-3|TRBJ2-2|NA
CASSLDGHSTGELFF
TGTGCCAGCAGCTTAGACGGACACTCCACCGGGGAGCTGTTTTTT
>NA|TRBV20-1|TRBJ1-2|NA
CSASRGINYGYTF
TGCAGTGCTAGTCGGGGTATTAACTATGGCTACACCTTC
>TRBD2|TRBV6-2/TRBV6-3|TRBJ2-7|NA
CASSYVAGGYEQYF
TGTGCCAGCAGTTACGTCGCGGGAGGCTACGAGCAGTACTTC
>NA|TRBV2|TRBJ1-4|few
CASSRLTTLNEKLFF
TGTGCCAGCAGTCGCCTCACCACGCTTAATGAAAAACTGTTTTTT
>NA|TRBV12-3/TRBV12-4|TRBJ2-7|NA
CASSSLIRAEQYF
TGTGCCAGCAGCTCGCTCATCAGGGCCGAGCAGTACTTC
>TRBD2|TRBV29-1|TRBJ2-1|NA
CSVEVRLAGAVDEQFF
TGCAGCGTTGAAGTCCGACTAGCGGGAGCCGTCGATGAGCAGTTCTTC
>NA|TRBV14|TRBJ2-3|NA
CASSQDRNTQYF
TGTGCCAGCAGCCAAGATAGGAATACGCAGTATTTT
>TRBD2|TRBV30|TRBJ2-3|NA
CAWSVRTSLFPDTQYF
TGTGCCTGGAGTGTAAGGACTAGTCTTTTCCCAGATACGCAGTATTTT
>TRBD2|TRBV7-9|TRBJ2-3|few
CASSFRTSGSTDTQYF
TGTGCCAGCAGCTTTAGGACTAGCGGGAGCACAGATACGCAGTATTTT
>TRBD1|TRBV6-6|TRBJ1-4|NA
CASSGTATNEKLFF
TGTGCCAGCAGCGGGACAGCAACTAATGAAAAACTGTTTTTT
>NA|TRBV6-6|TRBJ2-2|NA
CASRPTVTGELFF
TGTGCCAGCAGGCCCACAGTCACCGGGGAGCTGTTTTTT
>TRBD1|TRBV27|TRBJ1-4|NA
CASSSRQGAMQREGKGEKLFF
TGTGCCAGCAGTTCACGACAGGGGGCGATGCAGAGGGAAGGTAAAGGTGAAAAACTGTTTTTT